What follows is one TCR beta chain and its context. The authors amplified TCR beta CDR3 regions from RNA transcripts. A first-round RT-PCR used HTBI primers, followed by a second-round multiplex PCR. Using its own MiXCR run on the multiplex PCR reads, TCRdb lists one record per CDR3 protein. The sample lists about 220,000 distinct CDR3 sequences; 20% to 25% were seen once. Excluded were patients with other autoimmune diseases, uncontrolled infections, pregnancy or lactation. Each diagnosis was determined on the basis of clinical symptoms, serum thyroxine, TRAb, thyroid ultrasound and orbital computed tomography. PBMCs came from more than 8 ml of fresh peripheral blood. This entry belongs to a study of Graves' ophthalmopathy and Graves' hyperthyroidism. The junction had 8 bases not matched to a gene; V was cut back by 3 bases and J by 7 bases. This CDR3 is 16 amino acids long. Per germline, CDR1 SGHRS and CDR2 YFSETQ.

This TCR was sampled from a woman in her forties or fifties with Graves' ophthalmopathy. Sequencing was done on a sample of peripheral blood. The chain uses TRBV5-1 and TRBJ2-5, with TRBD2 identical over 14 bases. CDR3 DNA: TGCGCCAGCAGCTCTACGACTAGCGGGGGGGGAGTGACCCAGTACTTC. It is translated as CASSSTTSGGGVTQYF.